This passage covers 8 T cell receptor beta chains from one sample sequenced in a study of T cell repertoires in cytomegalovirus infection. In TCRdb, the reads were re-called with MiXCR into one record per CDR3 protein. The sample consists of 150,000 to 200,000 distinct CDR3 sequences, roughly a fifth of them appearing once. The sample taken for sequencing was PBMCs. These receptors were obtained from a human donor in good health (CMV status not recorded). Some clones in this sample may be carry-over from other donors' samples.

J is TRBJ2-7 and V is TRBV20-1, with 9 bases identical to TRBD1. With V trimmed by 1 base and J by 1 base, 5 bases remained unmatched. Germline V lookup: CDR1 DFQATT, CDR2 SNEGSKA (reference sequence). The CDR3 is 15 amino acids. Here the CDR3 reads CSARVTGQGSYEQYF. CDR3 DNA: TGCAGTGCTAGAGTAACAGGACAGGGGTCCTACGAGCAGTACTTC.

Comments on this clonotype: One base away lies a much larger clone, so this may be a sequencing read error. This rearrangement joins TRBV7-2 to TRBJ1-4, with D maybe TRBD1 (6 bases). CDR1 SGHTA and CDR2 FQGNSA come from the germline V gene. The CDR3 consists of 14 residues. CDR3 loop: CAGSLVRGDEKLFF. In DNA form, the CDR3 reads TGTGCCGGCAGCTTAGTCAGGGGTGATGAAAAACTGTTTTTT.

This clonotype was counted at least ten times. The V and J genes are TRBV29-1 and TRBJ1-2, with D unresolved. Germline-derived CDR1 and CDR2 are SQVTM and ANQGSEA. V was pared by 0 bases and J by 2 bases, with 13 bases between. This CDR3 is 15 amino acids long. The CDR3 DNA follows: TGCAGCGTTGAAGAGATCGGACGGTTAAACTATGGCTACACCTTC. It specifies CSVEEIGRLNYGYTF.

The gene calls are TRBV4-1 and TRBJ2-2; D remains ambiguous. CDR1 MGHRA and CDR2 YSYEKL come from the germline V gene. The CDR3 is 14 amino acids. V lost 1 base to trimming and J lost 6 bases, with 9 bases between them. The CDR3 DNA is TGCGCCAGCAGCCAAGGGGCCGTGTCCGGGGAGCTGTTTTTT. This sequence encodes CASSQGAVSGELFF.

The CDR3, as DNA: TGTGCCAGCAGCAGAGGAGGGGGGCGGACAGCGGATGAAAAACTGTTTTTT. This gives the protein CASSRGGGRTADEKLFF. The chain employs TRBV9 and TRBJ1-4; tentatively, D is TRBD1 (6 bases). The CDR3 consists of 17 residues. Germline V gives CDR1 SGDLS, CDR2 YYNGEE. The V and J ends lost 4 bases and 6 bases respectively, with 22 bases between them.

The chain carries TRBV30 and TRBJ1-1; no definite D call. The V and J ends lost 5 bases and 6 bases respectively, with 10 bases between them. The CDR3 extends over 11 amino acids. Germline CDR1 and CDR2: GTSNPN and SVGIG (reference sequence). CDR3 region: CAWQGGSEAFF. CDR3 coding DNA: TGTGCCTGGCAAGGAGGGTCTGAAGCTTTCTTT.

This clonotype was picked up a small number of times. The J gene is TRBJ1-1, the V gene TRBV27; D might be TRBD1 (6 bases). The CDR3 length is 14 residues. V dropped 6 bases and J dropped 8 bases, with 19 bases sitting between them. The germline V gene has CDR1 MNHEY and CDR2 SMNVEV (reference sequence). This CDR3 is CASSISSGGVEAFF. CDR3 in DNA: TGTGCCAGCAGCATATCTTCGGGGGGCGTGGAAGCTTTCTTT.

This clonotype was seen many times. CDR3 bases: TGTGCCAGCAGCCCGCGGGGGGCACGCCTTTCCAATGAGCAGTTCTTC. Translation: CASSPRGARLSNEQFF. The J gene is TRBJ2-1, the V gene TRBV7-6; 8 bases match TRBD2. V was pared by 5 bases and J by 6 bases, with 12 bases of the junction left unmatched. CDR1 and CDR2 (germline): SGHVS, FNYEAQ. The CDR3 is 16 amino acids. Combining the CDR3 with reference TRBV7-6 and TRBJ2-1 gives the whole variable domain GAGVSQSPRYKVTKRGQDVALRCDPISGHVSLYWYRQALGQGPEFLTYFNYEAQQDKSGLPNDRFSAERPEGSISTLTIQRTEQRDSAMYRCASSPRGARLSNEQFFGPGTRLTVL.